The TCR beta chain under discussion was sequenced for a study of T cell changes during pregnancy in multiple sclerosis (dated by TCRdb to between 2019 and 2020). Regarding the complete study: The study examined how the T cell repertoire changed over the course of pregnancy in women with multiple sclerosis.

For this clone: Its antigen is unknown. The sample holds no much larger clone one base away, and base qualities are not on file.

The library was made by the immunoSEQ multiplex PCR assay. TCRdb retrieved this table from immuneACCESS and kept in-frame rearrangements only. Not all clones are present; in checked studies, unresolved V genes account for under half, and no reason is known for the remainder. The sample includes about 38,000 clones, with 90% to 95% observed a single time. The top ten clones comprise 6.1% of the sample. The CDR3 has 13 amino acids, counting the end cysteine and phenylalanine. Kept here is only the CDR3 DNA, which spans 39 bases and is read in frame from base 1. For CDR1 and CDR2, the germline V gene lists SGHTA and FQGTGA. V is clipped by 2 bases and J by 1 base, and the sequence between their germline boundaries is 5 bases long.

Specimen: CD8+ T cells from peripheral blood mononuclear cells, collected in the second trimester of pregnancy. The chain uses TRBV7-3 and TRBJ1-1; a tentative D match to TRBD1 spans 5 bases. The sequence derives from a female donor with multiple sclerosis, enrolled in a pregnancy study. The nucleotide sequence reads TGTGCCAGCAGCTTAGACAGGAACACTGAAGCTTTCTTT. Its translation reads: CASSLDRNTEAFF.